This T cell receptor (beta chain) was recorded in a study of shared clonotypes between healthy human individuals. Turning to the study itself: Per donor, CD8 memory used one plate, CD8 naive used two, CD4 memory used three and CD4 naive used three.

The CDR3 extends over 12 amino acids. Trimming took off 1 base at V and 3 bases at J, with 4 bases between the two ends. The germline V gene has CDR1 PRHDT and CDR2 FYEKMQ (reference sequence). In the naive CD8 group, cells lacked CD45RO and were positively selected for CCR7, so terminally differentiated effector memory CD45RA+ cells were left out. Points on this clone: Other DNA sequences from this sample encode an identical CDR3 as well.

Assay execution took place at the deep level. The data were produced by immunoSEQ multiplex PCR, yet TCRdb's version contains in-frame clones alone and is incomplete. The sample includes about 580,000 clones, roughly 98% seen only once; the top ten take approximately 0.33%. The sample was naive CD8+ T cells sorted from blood. This rearrangement joins TRBV13 to TRBJ2-7; D remains ambiguous. This receptor was identified in a man aged 25 to 40 in good health. CDR3 DNA: TGTGCCAGCAGCTTAGCACGCTACGAGCAGTACTTC. Translating gives CASSLARYEQYF. The full variable domain, in which reference TRBV13 and TRBJ2-7 provide the parts outside the CDR3, is AAGVIQSPRHLIKEKRETATLKCYPIPRHDTVYWYQQGPGQDPQFLISFYEKMQSDKGSIPDRFSAQQFSDYHSELNMSSLELGDSALYFCASSLARYEQYFGPGTRLTVT.